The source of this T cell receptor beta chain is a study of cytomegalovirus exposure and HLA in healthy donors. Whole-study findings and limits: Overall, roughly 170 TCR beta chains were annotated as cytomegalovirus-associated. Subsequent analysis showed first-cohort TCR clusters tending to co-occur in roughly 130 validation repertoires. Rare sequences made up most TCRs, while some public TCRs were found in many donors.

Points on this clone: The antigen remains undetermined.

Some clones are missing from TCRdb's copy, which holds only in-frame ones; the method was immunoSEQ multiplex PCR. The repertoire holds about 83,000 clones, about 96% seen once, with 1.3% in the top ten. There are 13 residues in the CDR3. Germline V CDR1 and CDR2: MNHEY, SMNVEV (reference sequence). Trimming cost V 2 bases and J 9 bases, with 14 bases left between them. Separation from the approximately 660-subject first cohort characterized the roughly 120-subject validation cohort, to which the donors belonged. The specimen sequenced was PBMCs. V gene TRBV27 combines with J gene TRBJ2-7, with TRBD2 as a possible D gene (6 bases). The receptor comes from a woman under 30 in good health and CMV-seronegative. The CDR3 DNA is TGTGCCAGCAGTTTAAAGGAGGGTCTGGGGCAGTACTTC. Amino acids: CASSLKEGLGQYF.